These 20 T cell receptor beta chains originate from one sample sequenced in a study of human T cells and chemical hapten exposure. MiXCR was run by TCRdb on the RACE reads, yielding one entry per CDR3 protein. The sample has 270,000 or so distinct CDR3 sequences; almost 8% are singletons. Documented time point: pre-sensitization, week 0. This sample's treatment: therapeutic diphenylcyclopropenone sensitization with weekly scalp DPC. The sample was whole blood, taken in connection with sensitization to the hapten diphenylcyclopropenone (DPC). The receptors shown here come from a man aged 18 to 30 with alopecia areata. Some clones in this sample may be carry-over from other donors' samples.

The V gene is TRBV24-1, the J gene TRBJ2-5; D tentatively fits TRBD1 or TRBD2 (6 bases each). This CDR3 is built from 16 residues. The germline V gene encodes CDR1 KGHDR and CDR2 SFDVKD. With 5 bases removed from V and 4 bases from J, the gap between germline ends came to 19 bases. The CDR3 region is CATSGRDTEVLETQYF. The CDR3 DNA sequence: TGTGCCACCAGTGGGAGGGACACGGAGGTTTTAGAGACCCAGTACTTC.

The chain carries TRBV15 and TRBJ2-5; D is ambiguous. The CDR3 contains 14 residues. The germline CDR1 and CDR2 sequences are LNHNV and YYDKDF (reference sequence). Trimming shortened V by 0 bases and J by 1 base, and 6 bases separated the two germline ends. In nucleotides, the CDR3 is TGTGCCACCAGCAGAGATCTCGCCCAAGAGACCCAGTACTTC. Its translation: CATSRDLAQETQYF. Full variable domain (rest looked up from reference TRBV15 and TRBJ2-5): DAMVIQNPRYQVTQFGKPVTLSCSQTLNHNVMYWYQQKSSQAPKLLFHYYDKDFNNEADTPDNFQSRRPNTSFCFLDIRSPGLGDTAMYLCATSRDLAQETQYFGPGTRLLVL.

The sample holds a few counts of this clonotype. CDR3 protein: CASSLETGGRQPQHF. CDR3 nucleotide sequence: TGTGCCAGCAGCTTAGAGACAGGGGGCAGGCAGCCCCAGCATTTT. The chain combines TRBV7-2 with TRBJ1-5; TRBD1 matches at 10 bases. With V trimmed by 1 base and J by 7 bases, 4 bases remained unmatched. The germline V gene has CDR1 SGHTA and CDR2 FQGNSA. This CDR3 region has 15 residues.

This clonotype was recorded many times. As DNA, the CDR3 is TGTGCCAGCAGCTTAGCCGGGGCAGGGATTGGGAACTACAATGAGCAGTTCTTC. Residues: CASSLAGAGIGNYNEQFF. This chain uses TRBV7-2 with TRBJ2-1, with D perhaps being TRBD1 or TRBD2 (5 bases each). Germline V gene lookup returns CDR1 SGHTA and CDR2 FQGNSA. The CDR3 consists of 18 residues. V was shortened by 0 bases and J by 3 bases, with 18 bases between the two germline ends.

The gene calls are TRBV29-1 and TRBJ2-1, with 12 nucleotides matching TRBD2. V lost 7 bases, J lost 8 bases, and 21 bases stayed unmatched. Per germline, CDR1 SQVTM and CDR2 ANQGSEA. The CDR3 is 18 amino acids. For the CDR3, the DNA is TGCAGCGCCCCGAGTCTAGCGGGGGGGCTAATTCGTTCTGATGAGCAGTTCTTC. Translating gives CSAPSLAGGLIRSDEQFF.

There are a few counts of this clonotype. The chain joins TRBV11-2 to TRBJ1-4, with D hard to call. In germline, CDR1 is SGHAT, CDR2 FQNNGV. The CDR3 is 14 residues long. Trimming took 5 bases from V and 4 from J, leaving 11 bases between them. CDR3 region: CASSPDPVNEKLFF. The CDR3 DNA is TGTGCCAGCAGCCCGGACCCAGTTAATGAAAAACTGTTTTTT. Full variable domain (missing parts from reference TRBV11-2 and TRBJ1-4): EAGVAQSPRYKIIEKRQSVAFWCNPISGHATLYWYQQILGQGPKLLIQFQNNGVVDDSQLPKDRFSAERLKGVDSTLKIQPAKLEDSAVYLCASSPDPVNEKLFFGSGTQLSVL.

The V call is TRBV5-8, the J call TRBJ2-1, with TRBD1 identical over 8 bases. CDR1 and CDR2 from the germline V gene are SGHTS and YDEGEE. CDR3 length equals 16 residues. V lost 4 bases to trimming and J lost 0 bases; unmatched junction nucleotides: 6. CDR3 in amino acids: CASSIGQGSSYNEQFF. CDR3 DNA: TGTGCCAGCAGCATAGGACAGGGAAGCTCCTACAATGAGCAGTTCTTC.

In its sample, this clonotype was seen a few times. The chain recombines TRBV10-3 with TRBJ2-1, with D perhaps TRBD1 or TRBD2 (6 bases each). The CDR3 consists of 15 residues. V shed 2 bases and J shed 7 bases, with 15 bases lying between them. Germline V gives CDR1 ENHRY, CDR2 SYGVKD. CDR3 nucleotide sequence: TGTGCCATCAGTGAGGGATGGGGGGCCGGTAATGAGCAGTTCTTC. Translating it yields CAISEGWGAGNEQFF.

The V and J genes are TRBV10-3 and TRBJ2-1, with 9 bases fitting TRBD2. Trimming removed 8 bases from V and 2 bases from J; junction bases left unmatched: 4. Germline V lookup: CDR1 ENHRY, CDR2 SYGVKD. This CDR3 contains 14 residues. CDR3 sequence: CAIGVAGAYNEQFF. The CDR3 bases are TGTGCCATCGGAGTAGCGGGGGCCTACAATGAGCAGTTCTTC.

This clonotype has just a few counts. The gene calls are TRBV2 and TRBJ1-6; the match to TRBD1 covers 7 bases. Germline CDR1 is SNHLY and CDR2 is FYNNEI. There are 16 residues in the CDR3. With 3 bases clipped from V and 9 bases from J, the junction kept 11 bases outside the gene matches. The CDR3 is CASSDHSVQGISPLHF. CDR3 nucleotide sequence: TGTGCCAGCAGTGACCACTCTGTACAGGGGATTTCACCCCTCCACTTT.

The chain employs TRBV7-9 and TRBJ1-2; 12 bases are a match to TRBD1. This CDR3 contains 15 residues. Germline lookup yields CDR1 SEHNR and CDR2 FQNEAQ (reference sequence). Trimming removed 4 bases from V and 7 bases from J; junction bases left unmatched: 7. The CDR3 spells CASSWGTGGFSGYTF. The CDR3 region has the DNA TGTGCCAGCAGCTGGGGGACAGGGGGCTTCTCTGGCTACACCTTC.

This clonotype was seen many times. The CDR3 loop reads CASSGLSYNEQFF. The CDR3 region has the DNA TGTGCCAGCTCGGGGCTGTCCTACAATGAGCAGTTCTTC. The chain links TRBV6-2 or TRBV6-3 to TRBJ2-1; D may correspond to TRBD1 or TRBD2 (5 bases each). Trimming took 8 bases from V and 1 from J, leaving 9 bases between them. The CDR3 has 13 amino acids. Germline loops: CDR1 MNHEY, CDR2 SVGEGT.

This clonotype was recorded at least ten times. The V and J genes are TRBV20-1 and TRBJ1-1; perhaps TRBD1 as D (5 bases). Germline V gene lookup returns CDR1 DFQATT and CDR2 SNEGSKA (reference sequence). Trimming left V 6 bases short and J 1 base short, with 9 bases between. This CDR3 is 12 amino acids long. The CDR3 sequence: CSADTGNTEAFF. CDR3 DNA sequence: TGCAGTGCGGACACAGGGAACACTGAAGCTTTCTTT.

This sequence joins TRBV6-5 and TRBJ2-5; D may be TRBD1 or TRBD2 (6 bases each). V dropped 7 bases and J dropped 4 bases, with 19 bases sitting between them. From germline, CDR1 is MNHEY and CDR2 SVGAGI. The CDR3 consists of 15 residues. CDR3: CASNPEGGFLETQYF. The CDR3 bases are TGTGCCAGCAACCCGGAGGGGGGCTTTTTAGAGACCCAGTACTTC.

This clonotype was counted many times. The gene calls are TRBV3-1 and TRBJ2-4; tentatively, D is TRBD1 (5 bases). V lost 3 bases and J 0 bases, leaving 12 bases between the germline ends. CDR3 length equals 16 residues. The V gene's germline CDR1 is LGHDT and CDR2 YNNKEL (reference sequence). Here the CDR3 reads CASSHSGPLAKNIQYF. The CDR3 DNA is TGTGCCAGCAGCCACTCAGGGCCCTTAGCCAAAAACATTCAGTACTTC.

The V call is TRBV20-1, the J call TRBJ2-3; 9 bases line up with TRBD2. The CDR3 sequence is 16 residues long. J gave up 5 bases and V 4 bases, and 13 bases lay outside the gene matches. Germline CDR1 and CDR2: DFQATT and SNEGSKA (reference sequence). In nucleotides, the CDR3 is TGCAGTGCTATCGGCCGGGCGGGGGGGCTCGAAGATACGCAGTATTTT. Residues: CSAIGRAGGLEDTQYF.

The sample holds a few counts of this clonotype. The genes are TRBV24-1 and TRBJ2-3; D may correspond to TRBD1 or TRBD2 (5 bases each). This CDR3 has 15 residues. Germline V lookup: CDR1 KGHDR, CDR2 SFDVKD. The V end lost 0 bases, the J end lost 2 bases, and 8 bases lay between the germline ends. The CDR3 region has the DNA TGTGCCACCAGTGATTTGGGGGGACCCACAGATACGCAGTATTTT. Amino acid sequence: CATSDLGGPTDTQYF.

This clonotype was observed at least ten times. This chain links TRBV7-3 with TRBJ1-2; maybe TRBD1 (5 bases). From germline, CDR1 is SGHTA and CDR2 FQGTGA. Trimming took off 5 bases at V and 1 base at J, with 11 bases between the two ends. The CDR3 is 14 residues long. The CDR3, as DNA: TGTGCCAGCAGCCCCATGGGGGGTAACTATGGCTACACCTTC. As protein: CASSPMGGNYGYTF.

V usage is TRBV4-1 and J usage is TRBJ2-7; D is unresolved. The CDR3 has 14 residues. Trimming shortened V by 1 base and J by 2 bases, and 9 bases separated the two germline ends. Per the germline V gene, CDR1 is MGHRA and CDR2 is YSYEKL. In DNA, the CDR3 is TGCGCCAGCAGCCAAGGAAGAGGAGCCTACGAGCAGTACTTC. It translates to CASSQGRGAYEQYF.

This clonotype was observed a handful of times. This chain uses TRBV20-1 with TRBJ2-7, with D maybe TRBD2 (5 bases). Trimming cost V 5 bases and J 0 bases, with 11 bases left between them. This CDR3 comprises 13 residues. The germline V gene encodes CDR1 DFQATT and CDR2 SNEGSKA (reference sequence). The CDR3 bases are TGCAGTGCTCAGACCGGGGACTCCTACGAGCAGTACTTC. This translates into CSAQTGDSYEQYF.